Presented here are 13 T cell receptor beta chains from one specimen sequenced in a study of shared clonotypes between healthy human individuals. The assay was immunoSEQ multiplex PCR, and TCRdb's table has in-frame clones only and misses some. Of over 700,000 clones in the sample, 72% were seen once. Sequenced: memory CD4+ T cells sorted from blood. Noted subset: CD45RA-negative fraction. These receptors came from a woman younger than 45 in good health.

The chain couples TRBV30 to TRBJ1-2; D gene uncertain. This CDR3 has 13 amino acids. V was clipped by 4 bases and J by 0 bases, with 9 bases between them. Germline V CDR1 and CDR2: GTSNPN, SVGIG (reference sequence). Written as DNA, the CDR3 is TGTGCCTGGACGGCTAGAGCTAACTATGGCTACACCTTC. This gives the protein CAWTARANYGYTF.

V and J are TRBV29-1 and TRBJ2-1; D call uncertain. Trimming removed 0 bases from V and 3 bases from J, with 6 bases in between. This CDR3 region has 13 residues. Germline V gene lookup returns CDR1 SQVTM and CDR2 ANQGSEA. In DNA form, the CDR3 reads TGCAGCGTTGAAGATACAGTCTACAATGAGCAGTTCTTC. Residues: CSVEDTVYNEQFF.

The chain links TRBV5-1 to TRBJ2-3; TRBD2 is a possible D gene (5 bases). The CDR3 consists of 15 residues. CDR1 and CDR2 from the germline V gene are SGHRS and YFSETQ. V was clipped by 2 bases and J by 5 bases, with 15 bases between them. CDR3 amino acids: CASSLVGEEGDTQYF. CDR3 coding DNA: TGCGCCAGCAGCTTAGTGGGAGAAGAGGGAGATACGCAGTATTTT.

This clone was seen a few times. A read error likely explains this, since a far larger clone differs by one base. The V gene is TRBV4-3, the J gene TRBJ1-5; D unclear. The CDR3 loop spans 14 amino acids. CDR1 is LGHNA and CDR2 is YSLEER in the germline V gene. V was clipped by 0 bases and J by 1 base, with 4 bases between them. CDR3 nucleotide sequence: TGCGCCAGCAGCCAAGATGAGAGCAATCAGCCCCAGCATTTT. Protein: CASSQDESNQPQHF.

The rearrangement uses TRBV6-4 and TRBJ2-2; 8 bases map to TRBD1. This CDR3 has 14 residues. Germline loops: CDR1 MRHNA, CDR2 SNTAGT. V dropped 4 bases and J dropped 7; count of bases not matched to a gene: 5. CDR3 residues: CASSVQGAGGELFF. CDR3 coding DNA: TGTGCCAGCAGTGTCCAGGGGGCCGGCGGGGAGCTGTTTTTT.

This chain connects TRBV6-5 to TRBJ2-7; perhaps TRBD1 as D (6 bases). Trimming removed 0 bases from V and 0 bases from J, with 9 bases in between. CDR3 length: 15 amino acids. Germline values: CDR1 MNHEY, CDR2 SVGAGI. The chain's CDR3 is CASSYSPGDSYEQYF. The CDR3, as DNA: TGTGCCAGCAGTTACTCCCCAGGGGACTCCTACGAGCAGTACTTC.

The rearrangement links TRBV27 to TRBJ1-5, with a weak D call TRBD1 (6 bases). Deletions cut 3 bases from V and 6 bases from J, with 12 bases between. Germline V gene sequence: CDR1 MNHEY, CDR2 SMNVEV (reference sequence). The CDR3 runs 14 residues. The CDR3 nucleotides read TGTGCCAGCAGTTTTAGTAGGGGGACTCAGCCCCAGCATTTT. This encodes CASSFSRGTQPQHF.

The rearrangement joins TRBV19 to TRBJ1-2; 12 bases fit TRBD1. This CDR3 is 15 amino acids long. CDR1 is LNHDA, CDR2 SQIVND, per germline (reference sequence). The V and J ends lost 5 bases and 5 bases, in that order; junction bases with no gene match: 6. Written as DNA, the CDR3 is TGTGCCAGTAGTGGGACAGGGGGCGCGCGGTATGGCTACACCTTC. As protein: CASSGTGGARYGYTF.

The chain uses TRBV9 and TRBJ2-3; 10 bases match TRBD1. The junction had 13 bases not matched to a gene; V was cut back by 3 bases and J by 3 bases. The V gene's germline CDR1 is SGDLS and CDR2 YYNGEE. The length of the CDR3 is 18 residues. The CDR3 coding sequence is TGTGCCAGCAGCGACCAGGCGGGACAGGGGACGGGGACAGATACGCAGTATTTT. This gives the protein CASSDQAGQGTGTDTQYF.

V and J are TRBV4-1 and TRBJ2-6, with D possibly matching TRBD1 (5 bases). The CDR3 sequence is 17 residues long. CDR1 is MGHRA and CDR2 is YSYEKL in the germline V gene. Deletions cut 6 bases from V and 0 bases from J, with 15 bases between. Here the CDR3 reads CASSVRASHSGANVLTF. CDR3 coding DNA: TGCGCCAGCAGTGTCAGGGCCTCCCACTCTGGGGCCAACGTCCTGACTTTC.

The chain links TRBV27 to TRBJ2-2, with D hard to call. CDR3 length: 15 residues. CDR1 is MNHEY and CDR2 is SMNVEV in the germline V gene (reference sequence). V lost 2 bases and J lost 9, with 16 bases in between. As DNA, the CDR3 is TGTGCCAGCAGTTTAGATTTTGGCGACCCGCGGGAGCTGTTTTTT. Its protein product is CASSLDFGDPRELFF.

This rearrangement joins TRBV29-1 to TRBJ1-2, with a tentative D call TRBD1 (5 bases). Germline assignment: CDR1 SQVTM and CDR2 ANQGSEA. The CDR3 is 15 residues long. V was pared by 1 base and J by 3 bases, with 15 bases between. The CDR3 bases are TGCAGCGTTGAAGTTGATGGGGCGTCCTACTATGGCTACACCTTC. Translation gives CSVEVDGASYYGYTF.

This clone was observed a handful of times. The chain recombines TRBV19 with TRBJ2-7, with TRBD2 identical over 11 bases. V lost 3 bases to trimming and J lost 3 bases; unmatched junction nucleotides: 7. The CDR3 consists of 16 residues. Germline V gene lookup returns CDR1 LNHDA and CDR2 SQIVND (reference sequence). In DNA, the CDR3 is TGTGCCAGTAGTATTTCTGGGACTAGCGGAAACTACGAGCAGTACTTC. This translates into CASSISGTSGNYEQYF.